This T cell receptor (beta chain) was documented in a study of T cell responses to AZD1222 COVID-19 vaccine. Study-level points and caveats: Targets within unmutated variant regions were reportedly found for nearly half of spike-specific TCRs. There were mostly white British donors and more females than males, and clonal diversity was possibly underestimated. Sampled repertoires all dated from after the peak T cell response.

Per germline, CDR1 SNHLY and CDR2 FYNNEI. The V end lost 4 bases, the J end lost 2 bases, and 21 bases lay between the germline ends. This CDR3 is 18 amino acids long. Sequencing was performed with immunoSEQ multiplex PCR; in TCRdb, only in-frame clones are kept and a portion is missing. The data show about 130,000 clones, roughly 92% seen once. There are a few counts of this clone. Its target is not known. Sequences were derived from peripheral blood, sampled on day 0 of AZD1222 vaccination. The TCR was taken from an adult in good health. The chain uses TRBV2 and TRBJ1-5, with D possibly being TRBD1 (5 bases). CDR3 nucleotides: TGTGCCAGCAGTGGAAGGGGTCCGAATATCGTTGGCAATCAGCCCCAGCATTTT. Translating it yields CASSGRGPNIVGNQPQHF. Drawing the rest from reference TRBV2 and TRBJ1-5, the complete variable domain is EPEVTQTPSHQVTQMGQEVILRCVPISNHLYFYWYRQILGQKVEFLVSFYNNEISEKSEIFDDQFSVERPDGSNFTLKIRSTKLEDSAMYFCASSGRGPNIVGNQPQHFGDGTRLSIL.